A selection of T cell receptor beta chains follows, all from one sample in a study of T cells expressing NK-cell markers. TCRdb re-called the 5' RACE reads and catalogs CDR3 proteins one per entry, DNA excluded. In total, the table holds 140,000 or so distinct CDR3 sequences. The sample comprised blood T cells: a sorted CD56 or NKG2C T cell subset, CD4+ or CD8+ T cells, or bulk PBMC T cells (not recorded which). The source is a man aged 18 to 29 in good health. Each CDR3 is given with its conserved first and last residue.

J gene | V gene | CDR3 protein
TRBJ2-7 | TRBV27 | CASSLILSHEQYF
TRBJ2-1 | TRBV7-8 | CASSRLRSGPGDEQFF
TRBJ2-7 | TRBV29-1 | CSVEKGQEADYEQYF
TRBJ1-1 | TRBV6-1 | CASSPGTVGPIEAFF
TRBJ1-4 | TRBV4-1 | CASSQGTGGAEKLFF
TRBJ2-4 | TRBV20-1 | CSAGEPRQTKNIQYF
TRBJ2-7 | TRBV7-8 | CASSQLSNGNYEQYF
TRBJ1-3 | TRBV27 | CASSSTGSTGNTIYF
TRBJ2-1 | TRBV4-3 | CASSQDQRLAANEQFF
TRBJ2-2 | TRBV7-2 | CASSYSRTDLPNTGELFF
TRBJ2-1 | TRBV27 | CASSLSAFGRDEQFF
TRBJ2-7 | TRBV4-2 | CASSTADHEQYF
TRBJ2-7 | TRBV5-1 | CASSLGQGNYEQYF
TRBJ1-1 | TRBV5-1 | CASSMDRGTEAFF
TRBJ2-2 | TRBV7-2 | CASSSDRLRTGELFF
TRBJ2-2 | TRBV29-1 | CSVGLGDLNGELFF
TRBJ2-3 | TRBV12-3/TRBV12-4 | CASSWDRIYTQYF
TRBJ2-2 | TRBV3-1 | CASSLAGSTGELFF
TRBJ2-7 | TRBV9 | CASSLPTSGGEQYF
TRBJ2-1 | TRBV5-1 | CASSWGTANEQFF
TRBJ1-2 | TRBV12-5 | CASGLTSDGNYGYTF
TRBJ2-5 | TRBV4-2 | CASSQEDSWVETQYF
TRBJ2-3 | TRBV19 | CASPPGPGAADTQYF
TRBJ1-1 | TRBV5-6 | CASKRTENTEAFF
TRBJ2-3 | TRBV4-3 | CASSQDKPSGKGTDTQYF
TRBJ2-3 | TRBV27 | CASSSFTDTQYF
TRBJ2-5 | TRBV2 | CASRKAGTGDYRETQYF
TRBJ2-3 | TRBV3-1 | CASSQGLAGVTDTQYF
TRBJ2-1 | TRBV15 | CATSREGEPYNEQFF
TRBJ2-7 | TRBV6-6 | CALGGGYEQYF
TRBJ2-5 | TRBV12-3/TRBV12-4 | CASSSLGRRQETQYF
TRBJ2-7 | TRBV13 | CASSLLVSSSYEQYF
TRBJ2-5 | TRBV7-9 | CASSTTGDQETQYF
TRBJ2-3 | TRBV6-5 | CASSYVAKSTDTQYF
TRBJ2-1 | TRBV4-3 | CASSQDRGTSGNYGYNEQFF
TRBJ2-1 | TRBV5-1 | CASSPGTGSPYNEQFF
TRBJ2-3 | TRBV20-1 | CSAPLKLGLTDTQYF
TRBJ2-7 | TRBV7-6 | CASSVRSSEQYF
TRBJ2-2 | TRBV7-9 | CASSMDANTGELFF
TRBJ2-1 | TRBV11-2 | CASSSPAGQFF
TRBJ2-7 | TRBV5-5 | CASSSSGTSASYEQYF
TRBJ2-1 | TRBV12-3/TRBV12-4 | CASRSGTGGNEQFF
TRBJ2-7 | TRBV25-1 | CASSASPWQLYF
TRBJ2-7 | TRBV5-1 | CASSGRDSGSYEQYF
TRBJ2-3 | TRBV27 | CASSLLAGWTDTQYF
TRBJ2-1 | TRBV3-1 | CASSPRVGRGSSYNEQFF